This passage covers 23 T cell receptor beta chains from one sample sequenced in a study of graft-versus-host responses after intestinal transplantation. Responders (about 200,000, CFSE-labeled) were co-plated with about 200,000 irradiated, violet-dye-labeled stimulators. Clones were read by immunoSEQ multiplex PCR, and TCRdb kept only the in-frame ones, dropping some. The sample includes some 9,500 clones, around a third of them seen just once. The material sequenced was alloreactive CD8+ T cells from a mixed lymphocyte reaction culture, taken before transplantation. Subset denoted: CFSE-low proliferating T cells sorted from roughly six-day pre-transplant mixed lymphocyte reaction (GvH or HvG direction). These receptors all stem from a human patient who was an organ donor for intestinal transplantation.

This clone has a handful of counts. This sequence joins TRBV19 and TRBJ2-7; weak D call: TRBD1 (6 bases). The V end lost 5 bases, the J end lost 2 bases, and 7 bases lay between the germline ends. CDR1 is LNHDA and CDR2 is SQIVND in the germline V gene (reference sequence). This CDR3 has 12 amino acids. CDR3 DNA: TGTGCCAGTAGTCGGACAGCCTACGAGCAGTACTTC. It translates to CASSRTAYEQYF.

This clone was counted only a few times. V gene TRBV27 combines with J gene TRBJ1-2, with 10 bases that match TRBD1. Germline V gene data show CDR1 as MNHEY and CDR2 as SMNVEV (reference sequence). V shed 6 bases and J 5 bases; nucleotides not matched to a gene: 3. The length of the CDR3 is 13 residues. The CDR3 DNA is TGTGCCAGCAGCAGACAGGGGGCGTATGGCTACACCTTC. Protein: CASSRQGAYGYTF.

The chain uses TRBV27 and TRBJ2-7; D uncertain. The germline V and J ends were trimmed by 1 base and 0 bases, with 7 bases remaining between them. The CDR3 has 14 residues. From germline, CDR1 is MNHEY and CDR2 SMNVEV (reference sequence). This CDR3 is CASSLLASSYEQYF. In DNA, the CDR3 is TGTGCCAGCAGTTTATTAGCAAGCTCCTACGAGCAGTACTTC.

V and J are TRBV19 and TRBJ2-7; D may be TRBD1 (6 bases). The CDR3 sequence is 13 residues long. Between the trimmed V and J ends, which lost 11 bases and 2 bases, there was a span of 16 bases. The germline V gene encodes CDR1 LNHDA and CDR2 SQIVND (reference sequence). The CDR3 DNA reads TGTGCCGCGTCTCCGACAGGAGCCTACGAGCAGTACTTC. As protein: CAASPTGAYEQYF.

The rearrangement links TRBV7-2 to TRBJ1-1; D call uncertain. From germline, CDR1 is SGHTA and CDR2 FQGNSA. V lost 5 bases and J 5 bases, leaving 15 bases between the germline ends. The CDR3 covers 14 residues. CDR3 loop: CASSPWRGRTEAFF. The CDR3 DNA sequence: TGTGCCAGCAGCCCCTGGAGAGGGAGGACTGAAGCTTTCTTT.

This clone came up a few times. The chain recombines TRBV30 with TRBJ2-7, with TRBD1 identical over 9 bases. This CDR3 has 13 amino acids. With 7 bases clipped from V and 6 bases from J, the junction kept 10 bases outside the gene matches. Germline-derived CDR1 and CDR2 are GTSNPN and SVGIG (reference sequence). The CDR3 spells CAFAGTGPGEQYF. Here the CDR3 DNA reads TGTGCCTTTGCCGGGACAGGGCCCGGCGAGCAGTACTTC. Looking up the rest from reference TRBV30 and TRBJ2-7 gives the full variable domain: SQTIHQWPATLVQPVGSPLSLECTVEGTSNPNLYWYRQAAGRGLQLLFYSVGIGQISSEVPQNLSASRPQDRQFILSSKKLLLSDSGFYLCAFAGTGPGEQYFGPGTRLTVT.

This clone counts as medium-sized. The chain employs TRBV27 and TRBJ1-2; 7 nucleotides line up with TRBD1. The CDR3 extends over 14 amino acids. Germline V lookup: CDR1 MNHEY, CDR2 SMNVEV (reference sequence). The J segment lost 4 bases and the V segment lost 3 bases, leaving 5 bases of the junction unmatched. The CDR3 loop is CASSLGQSLYGYTF. DNA of the CDR3: TGTGCCAGCAGTTTGGGACAGAGCCTCTATGGCTACACCTTC.

Details on this clone: One end of the junction varies from germline; a read error may be responsible. The chain combines TRBV5-4 with TRBJ2-1; 8 bases match TRBD2. Germline V gene lookup returns CDR1 SGHNT and CDR2 YYREEE (reference sequence). CDR3 size: 14 residues. The CDR3 region has the DNA TGCGCCAGCAGTCCCGGGACTAGGACCAGTGAGCAGTTCTTC. Its translation: CASSPGTRTSEQFF.

The gene calls are TRBV5-1 and TRBJ1-1; 7 bases are a match to TRBD1. Germline V CDR1 and CDR2: SGHRS, YFSETQ. V was pared by 5 bases and J by 1 base, with 5 bases of the junction left unmatched. The length of the CDR3 is 14 residues. The CDR3 coding sequence is TGCGCCAGCAGTAACAGGGGACCGAACACTGAAGCTTTCTTT. Translation gives CASSNRGPNTEAFF.

The chain combines TRBV4-3 with TRBJ2-5; 9 nucleotides align to TRBD2. The V and J ends lost 1 base and 5 bases, in that order; junction bases with no gene match: 5. Looked up from germline, CDR1 is LGHNA and CDR2 is YSLEER. CDR3 length: 15 amino acids. The CDR3 DNA is TGCGCCAGCAGCCAAGCTAGCGGGGTGTGGGAGACCCAGTACTTC. It translates to CASSQASGVWETQYF.

The chain employs TRBV7-9 and TRBJ2-3; the D gene is possibly TRBD2 (6 bases). The CDR3 covers 16 residues. V was cut by 5 bases and J by 2 bases, with 17 bases left in between. Germline V gene data show CDR1 as SEHNR and CDR2 as FQNEAQ (reference sequence). The CDR3 protein is CASSPMGGVDTDTQYF. CDR3 sequence (DNA): TGTGCCAGCAGCCCTATGGGCGGGGTGGACACAGATACGCAGTATTTT. Based on the CDR3 plus reference TRBV7-9 and TRBJ2-3, the full variable domain is DTGVSQNPRHKITKRGQNVTFRCDPISEHNRLYWYRQTLGQGPEFLTYFQNEAQLEKSRLLSDRFSAERPKGSFSTLEIQRTEQGDSAMYLCASSPMGGVDTDTQYFGPGTRLTVL.

This clone was found once. One junction end disagrees with the germline gene, perhaps due to a read error. The chain employs TRBV7-7 and TRBJ2-5; D is undetermined. Per the germline V gene, CDR1 is SSHAT and CDR2 is FNYEAQ (reference sequence). This CDR3 is 13 amino acids long. CDR3 sequence reads: CASSLQFRETQYF. The CDR3 region has the DNA TGTGCTAGCAGCCTCCAATTCCGGGAGACCCAGTACTTC.

The DNA of the CDR3 is TGTGCCAGCAGTTTATCGACACCCCCCTACGAGCAGTACTTC. Its translation is CASSLSTPPYEQYF. The chain combines TRBV27 with TRBJ2-7; D uncertain. V was cut by 0 bases and J by 2 bases, with 8 bases left in between. This CDR3 has 14 residues. The germline V gene has CDR1 MNHEY and CDR2 SMNVEV (reference sequence).

This clone occurred a few times. This chain joins TRBV4-1 and TRBJ2-5; tentative D call: TRBD2 (5 bases). Trimming pared 5 bases from V and 5 bases from J, leaving 24 bases between. Germline V gene lookup returns CDR1 MGHRA and CDR2 YSYEKL. There are 17 residues in the CDR3. CDR3 sequence: CASSGRGSGEGWETQYF. DNA of the CDR3: TGCGCCAGCAGCGGACGAGGAAGCGGAGAAGGATGGGAGACCCAGTACTTC.

In its sample, this clone was seen a few times. The genes are TRBV9 and TRBJ2-5; the match to TRBD2 covers 9 bases. The CDR3 covers 18 residues. With 2 bases clipped from V and 5 bases from J, the junction kept 16 bases outside the gene matches. Germline loops: CDR1 SGDLS, CDR2 YYNGEE. CDR3 bases: TGTGCCAGCAGCGTTGGTTTGGTGGCGGGGGGGCCTGGGGAGACCCAGTACTTC. Protein sequence: CASSVGLVAGGPGETQYF.

The chain carries TRBV29-1 and TRBJ2-7, with 8 bases aligning to TRBD2. J was trimmed by 2 bases and V by 4 bases; bases with no gene match: 1. This CDR3 contains 12 residues. Germline-derived CDR1 and CDR2 are SQVTM and ANQGSEA. In DNA, the CDR3 is TGCAGCGTTGTAGCGGGGCCCTACGAGCAGTACTTC. Amino acid sequence: CSVVAGPYEQYF.

Here the CDR3 DNA reads TGTGCCAGCAGTACCCCCGGGACAGGGTCGCAGACCCAGTACTTC. Encoded protein: CASSTPGTGSQTQYF. V is TRBV6-5 and J is TRBJ2-5; TRBD1 matches at 9 bases. The CDR3 length is 15 residues. Unmatched junction bases numbered 10, after V lost 5 bases and J lost 6 bases. CDR1 MNHEY and CDR2 SVGAGI come from the germline V gene.

This clone was counted ten times or more. The rearrangement uses TRBV13 and TRBJ2-1, with 9 bases fitting TRBD1. This CDR3 has 12 amino acids. Per the germline V gene, CDR1 is PRHDT and CDR2 is FYEKMQ (reference sequence). V shed 4 bases and J 10 bases; nucleotides not matched to a gene: 2. CDR3 protein: CASSSDRGEQFF. The CDR3 region has the DNA TGTGCCAGCAGCTCTGACAGGGGGGAGCAGTTCTTC. Drawing the rest from reference TRBV13 and TRBJ2-1, the complete variable domain is AAGVIQSPRHLIKEKRETATLKCYPIPRHDTVYWYQQGPGQDPQFLISFYEKMQSDKGSIPDRFSAQQFSDYHSELNMSSLELGDSALYFCASSSDRGEQFFGPGTRLTVL.

In this sample, this clone turned up once. The chain has TRBV28 and TRBJ2-1; TRBD1 agrees at 11 bases. J lost 14 bases, V lost 6 bases, and 6 bases had no gene match. Germline loops: CDR1 MDHEN, CDR2 SYDVKM. This CDR3 comprises 12 residues. CDR3 in amino acids: CASRSPGQGEFF. DNA for the CDR3: TGTGCCAGCAGGTCTCCGGGACAGGGGGAGTTCTTC.

Sample share makes this clone medium-sized. The CDR3 reads CASRAAYEQYF. The CDR3 DNA reads TGTGCCAGCAGGGCAGCCTACGAGCAGTACTTC. This chain links TRBV6-1 with TRBJ2-7; D gene ambiguous. Deletions cut 6 bases from V and 2 bases from J, with 5 bases between. Per the germline V gene, CDR1 is MNHNS and CDR2 is SASEGT. The CDR3 contains 11 residues.

A word on this clone: This may be a read error: a much more frequent sequence differs by one nucleotide. This chain links TRBV7-6 with TRBJ2-7, with 11 bases lining up with TRBD1. V trimming: 6 bases; J trimming: 3 bases; junction bases outside the gene matches: 4. Germline CDR1 SGHVS, CDR2 FNYEAQ. This CDR3 spans 14 amino acids. DNA for the CDR3: TGTGCCAGCAGTCCCGGGACAGGGGGCTACGAGCAGTACTTC. This gives the protein CASSPGTGGYEQYF.

For the CDR3, the DNA is TGTGCCAGCCGTAATATTCTAGCGGGGGGGCCGGGGACCGGGGAGCTGTTTTTT. Encoded protein: CASRNILAGGPGTGELFF. V usage is TRBV2 and J usage is TRBJ2-2; TRBD2 agrees at 12 bases. Germline values: CDR1 SNHLY, CDR2 FYNNEI. The V segment lost 8 bases and the J segment 5 bases; nucleotides outside the gene matches: 15. CDR3 length: 18 amino acids.

The chain couples TRBV10-3 to TRBJ2-3; 11 bases line up with TRBD2. The length of the CDR3 is 16 residues. Germline-derived CDR1 and CDR2 are ENHRY and SYGVKD. V gave up 7 bases and J gave up 0 bases; unmatched junction bases: 6. As DNA, the CDR3 is TGTGCCATCAACACTCGACTAGCGGGAAGCACAGATACGCAGTATTTT. Protein product: CAINTRLAGSTDTQYF.